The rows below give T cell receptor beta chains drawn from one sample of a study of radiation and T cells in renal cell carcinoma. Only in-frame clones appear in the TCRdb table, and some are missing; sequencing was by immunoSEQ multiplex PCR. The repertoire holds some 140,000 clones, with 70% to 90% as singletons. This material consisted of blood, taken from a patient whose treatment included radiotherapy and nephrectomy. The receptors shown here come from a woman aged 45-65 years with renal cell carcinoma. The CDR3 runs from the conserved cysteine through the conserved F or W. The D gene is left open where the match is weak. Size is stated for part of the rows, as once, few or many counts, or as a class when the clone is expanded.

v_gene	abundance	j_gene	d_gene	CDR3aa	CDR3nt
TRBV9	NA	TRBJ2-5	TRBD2	CASSDGTSGGAEETQYF	TGTGCCAGCAGCGACGGGACTAGCGGGGGGGCAGAGGAGACCCAGTACTTC
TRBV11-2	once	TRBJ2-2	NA	CASRSGELFF	TGTGCCAGCAGGTCCGGGGAGCTGTTTTTT
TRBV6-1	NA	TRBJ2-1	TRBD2	CATQTRTSGHNEQFF	TGTGCGACTCAAACGCGGACTAGCGGACACAATGAGCAGTTCTTC
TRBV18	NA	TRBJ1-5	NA	CASSREPGSNQPQHF	TGTGCCAGCTCTCGGGAGCCTGGAAGCAATCAGCCCCAGCATTTT
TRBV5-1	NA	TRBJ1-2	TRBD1	CASRPGGRGGYTF	TGCGCCAGCAGGCCAGGGGGTAGAGGTGGCTACACCTTC
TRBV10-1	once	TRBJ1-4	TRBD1	CATPTGIGEKLFF	TGCGCCACCCCGACAGGGATCGGGGAAAAACTGTTTTTT
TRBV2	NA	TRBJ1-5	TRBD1	CASTQGGQGDQPQHF	TGTGCCAGCACTCAAGGAGGGCAGGGGGATCAGCCCCAGCATTTT
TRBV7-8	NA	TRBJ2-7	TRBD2	CASSHPGLARSYEQYF	TGTGCCAGCAGCCACCCTGGACTAGCGCGTTCCTACGAGCAGTACTTC
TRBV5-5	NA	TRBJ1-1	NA	CASSFIPPGDTEAFF	TGTGCCAGCAGCTTTATCCCCCCGGGGGACACTGAAGCTTTCTTT
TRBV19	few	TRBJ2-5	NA	CASSMGVGETQYF	TGTGCCAGTAGTATGGGGGTCGGGGAGACCCAGTACTTC
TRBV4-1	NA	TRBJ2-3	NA	CASSHPGLSRTDTQYF	TGCGCCAGCAGCCACCCGGGACTCAGCCGCACAGATACGCAGTATTTT
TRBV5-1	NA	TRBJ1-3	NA	CASSPEGTAASGNTIYF	TGCGCCAGCAGCCCGGAAGGGACGGCAGCTTCTGGAAACACCATATATTTT
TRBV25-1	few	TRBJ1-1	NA	CASRPYLDGTEAFF	TGTGCCAGCAGGCCTTATCTGGACGGCACTGAAGCTTTCTTT
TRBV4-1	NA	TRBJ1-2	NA	CASSQVGGNPSLYGYTF	TGCGCCAGCAGCCAAGTCGGAGGGAATCCCTCCCTCTATGGCTACACCTTC
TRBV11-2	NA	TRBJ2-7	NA	CASSRQLGDIIGPYEQYF	TGTGCCAGCAGCCGCCAGCTGGGGGACATTATCGGGCCCTACGAGCAGTACTTC
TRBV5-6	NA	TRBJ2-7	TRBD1	CASSRDRGRYEQYF	TGTGCCAGCAGCCGGGACAGGGGGCGGTACGAGCAGTACTTC
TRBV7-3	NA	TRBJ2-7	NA	CASSQDPTDTKNEQYF	TGTGCCAGCAGCCAAGACCCGACCGATACTAAGAACGAGCAGTACTTC
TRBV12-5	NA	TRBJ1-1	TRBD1	CASGFVPGGVRTEAFF	TGTGCTAGTGGTTTTGTACCAGGGGGCGTGAGAACTGAAGCTTTCTTT
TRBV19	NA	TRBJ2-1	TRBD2	CASSLTGLAGNEQFF	TGTGCCAGTAGTTTGACGGGACTAGCGGGGAATGAGCAGTTCTTC
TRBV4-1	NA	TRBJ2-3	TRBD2	CASRAGLPNTDTQYF	TGCGCCAGCAGGGCGGGACTACCGAACACAGATACGCAGTATTTT
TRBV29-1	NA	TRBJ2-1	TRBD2	CTGGEQSYNEQFF	TGTACGGGAGGAGAACAGTCCTACAATGAGCAGTTCTTC
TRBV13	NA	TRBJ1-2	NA	CASSSDSRSYGYTF	TGTGCCAGCAGCTCGGACAGTAGGAGCTATGGCTACACCTTC
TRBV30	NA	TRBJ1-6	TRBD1	CAWNPGQGLQEPNNSPLHF	TGTGCCTGGAATCCGGGACAGGGGCTTCAAGAACCGAACAATTCACCCCTCCACTTT
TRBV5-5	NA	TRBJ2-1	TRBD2	CASSLGGGQRGAYNEQFF	TGTGCCAGCAGCTTGGGTGGTGGGCAGCGGGGGGCGTACAATGAGCAGTTCTTC
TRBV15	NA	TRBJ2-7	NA	CATSLMGQADEQYF	TGTGCCACCAGCCTAATGGGACAAGCGGACGAGCAGTACTTC
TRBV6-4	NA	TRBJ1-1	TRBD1	CARYRQGKTEAFF	TGTGCCAGATATCGACAGGGGAAGACTGAAGCTTTCTTT
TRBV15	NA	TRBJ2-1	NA	CATSRDRGRSYNEQFF	TGTGCCACCAGCAGAGATCGGGGGCGCTCCTACAATGAGCAGTTCTTC
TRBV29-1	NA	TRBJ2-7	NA	CSVEVWGGPTYEQYF	TGCAGCGTTGAAGTCTGGGGGGGCCCCACCTACGAGCAGTACTTC
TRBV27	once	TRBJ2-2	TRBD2	CASSFQRGNTGELFF	TGTGCCAGCAGTTTCCAGCGGGGCAACACCGGGGAGCTGTTTTTT
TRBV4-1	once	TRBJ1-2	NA	CASSQERTVNYGYTF	TGCGCCAGCAGCCAAGAACGGACGGTTAACTATGGCTACACCTTC
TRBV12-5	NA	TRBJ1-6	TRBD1	CASAGQGSPLHF	TGTGCTAGTGCAGGACAGGGATCACCCCTCCACTTT
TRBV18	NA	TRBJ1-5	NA	CASSTGTPGGNQPQHF	TGTGCCAGCTCCACGGGGACACCGGGCGGCAATCAGCCCCAGCATTTT
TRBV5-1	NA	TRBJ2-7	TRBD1	CASSDTGTGSSYEQYF	TGCGCCAGCAGCGACACAGGGACAGGGAGCTCCTACGAGCAGTACTTC
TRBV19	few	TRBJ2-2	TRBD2	CASSIPVAGAGELFF	TGTGCCAGTAGTATTCCCGTCGCGGGGGCCGGGGAGCTGTTTTTT
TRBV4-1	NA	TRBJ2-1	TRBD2	CASSQGEASGGRNEQFF	TGCGCCAGCAGCCAAGGGGAGGCTAGCGGGGGCCGCAATGAGCAGTTCTTC
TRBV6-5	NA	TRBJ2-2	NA	CASSPLGSSTGELFF	TGTGCCAGCAGCCCCTTGGGGAGTAGCACCGGGGAGCTGTTTTTT
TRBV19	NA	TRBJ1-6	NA	CASSMLGGNSPLHF	TGTGCCAGTAGTATGTTGGGGGGGAATTCACCCCTCCACTTT
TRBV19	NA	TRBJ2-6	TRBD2	CASSFSGGVFAGANVLTF	TGTGCCAGTAGTTTTAGCGGGGGGGTTTTTGCTGGGGCCAACGTCCTGACTTTC
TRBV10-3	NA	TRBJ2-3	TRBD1	CAIGGQGASTDTQYF	TGTGCCATCGGAGGACAGGGGGCGAGCACAGATACGCAGTATTTT
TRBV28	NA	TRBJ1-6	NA	CASRYNSPLHF	TGTGCCAGCAGGTATAATTCACCCCTCCACTTT
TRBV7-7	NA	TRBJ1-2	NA	CASRPQQGRF	TGTGCTAGCAGACCTCAACAGGGACGATTC
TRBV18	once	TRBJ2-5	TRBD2	CASSPRVAGEETQYF	TGTGCCAGCTCACCACGAGTAGCGGGGGAAGAGACCCAGTACTTC
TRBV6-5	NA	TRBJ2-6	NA	CASLDLWSGANVLTF	TGTGCCAGCCTGGACCTTTGGTCTGGGGCCAACGTCCTGACTTTC
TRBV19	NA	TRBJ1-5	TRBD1	CASTPNRGVNQPQHF	TGTGCCAGTACACCTAACAGGGGGGTGAATCAGCCCCAGCATTTT
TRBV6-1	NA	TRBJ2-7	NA	CASTSWALYEQYF	TGTGCCAGCACTTCATGGGCGCTCTACGAGCAGTACTTC
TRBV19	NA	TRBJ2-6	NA	CASTITGTGANVLTF	TGTGCCAGTACCATTACAGGGACCGGGGCCAACGTCCTGACTTTC
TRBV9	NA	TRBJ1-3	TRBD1	CASSPTDRVGGNTIYF	TGTGCCAGCAGCCCAACCGACAGGGTAGGTGGAAACACCATATATTTT
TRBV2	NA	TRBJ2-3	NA	CASSPLRGDTQYF	TGTGCCAGCAGTCCTCTTAGGGGTGATACGCAGTATTTT
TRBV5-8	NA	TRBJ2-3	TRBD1	CASSKRQGPTSTDTQYF	TGTGCCAGCAGCAAAAGACAGGGGCCCACTAGCACAGATACGCAGTATTTT
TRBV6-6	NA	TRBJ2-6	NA	CASSDGVPGANVLTF	TGTGCCAGCAGTGATGGGGTTCCTGGGGCCAACGTCCTGACTTTC
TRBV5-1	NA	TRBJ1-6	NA	CASSPDGRSTPLHF	TGCGCCAGCAGCCCTGACGGGAGGTCTACACCCCTCCACTTT
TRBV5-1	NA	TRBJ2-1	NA	CASSLVGTEGRGQFF	TGCGCCAGCAGCTTGGTAGGGACTGAGGGAAGGGGGCAGTTCTTC
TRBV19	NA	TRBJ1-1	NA	CASSIDGDLGAFF	TGTGCCAGTAGTATAGACGGCGATCTAGGGGCTTTCTTT
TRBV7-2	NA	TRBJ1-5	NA	CASSPGRNSNQPQHF	TGTGCCAGCAGCCCGGGACGGAATAGCAATCAGCCCCAGCATTTT
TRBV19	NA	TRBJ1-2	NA	CASSPWTTLSNYGYTF	TGTGCCAGTAGTCCCTGGACAACCCTCTCTAACTATGGCTACACCTTC
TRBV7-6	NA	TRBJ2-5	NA	CASSPPQASQYF	TGTGCCAGCAGCCCCCCACAAGCGTCCCAGTACTTC